The entry that follows covers one TCR beta chain sequence. Trimming cost V 5 bases and J 12 bases, with 20 bases left between them. The germline gives CDR1 MNHEY, CDR2 SMNVEV (reference sequence). This CDR3 comprises 14 residues. Generated by immunoSEQ multiplex PCR, the TCRdb table keeps only in-frame clones and is missing some. The repertoire consists of approximately 140,000 clones, with approximately 90% occurring once and the leading ten covering roughly 2.1%. This entry is derived from a study of blood T cell repertoires in COVID-19. This sequence joins TRBV27 and TRBJ2-1, with D perhaps TRBD1 (5 bases). The TCR sequence derives from a man in his 70s with active COVID-19. Input material: peripheral blood. The CDR3, as DNA: TGTGCCAGCAGTCCCGGACAACACCATCCGTGGCAGTTCTTC. Its translation: CASSPGQHHPWQFF.